The T cell receptor beta chain under discussion was sequenced for a study of blood T cell repertoires in COVID-19. TCRdb keeps only in-frame clones here, not all; method: immunoSEQ multiplex PCR. The sample lists about 200,000 clones, about nine tenths occurring once. The CDR3 runs to 14 residues. The V gene end was trimmed by 9 bases and the J gene end by 7 bases; junction bases not matched to a gene: 9. The germline V gene has CDR1 ENHRY and CDR2 SYGVKD. In its sample, this clone was seen once. This clonotype was obtained from a man aged 18 to 29 with active or convalescent COVID-19. Sequencing was performed on peripheral blood. The V gene is TRBV10-3, the J gene TRBJ2-1; 10 nucleotides line up with TRBD2. The CDR3 nucleotides are TGTGCCATTGCAACGGGGACTAGCGTGAATGAGCAGTTCTTC. Protein product: CAIATGTSVNEQFF.